This T cell receptor (beta chain) was observed in a study of identical twins. Findings and limits, study-wide: Reduced insertions were recorded for abundant cord blood beta clonotypes, with no such pattern in memory repertoires. Modelling approaches yielded underestimates of out-of-frame TCR alpha sharing between monozygotic twins.

Using its own MiXCR run on the 5' RACE reads, TCRdb lists one record per CDR3 protein. The sample contains about 470,000 distinct CDR3 sequences, 20% to 25% of which appear only once. V lost 1 base to trimming and J lost 5 bases; unmatched junction nucleotides: 4. This CDR3 is built from 13 residues. Germline V gene data show CDR1 as DFQATT and CDR2 as SNEGSKA (reference sequence). Note on this clonotype: No antigen is known for it.

The same sample was also used in a study of T cells expressing NK-cell markers. That work adds: Of eight sequenced donors, seven were HCMV-seropositive and one HCMV-seronegative. These same clonotypes (in several donors) also led the CD3+CD56-NKG2C+ fraction.

The clonotype was recovered from a woman aged 18-29 years in good health. The chain uses TRBV20-1 and TRBJ2-7, with 8 bases that match TRBD1. The sample comprised CD4+ T cells sorted from blood. Here the CDR3 reads CSARGGTGHEQYF. The CDR3 nucleotides are TGCAGTGCTAGAGGCGGGACAGGTCACGAGCAGTACTTC.